Sequencing of this T cell receptor (beta chain) was carried out in a study of cytomegalovirus exposure and HLA in healthy donors. PCR primers comprised 60 Vbeta and 13 Jbeta primers. Assay used: immunoSEQ multiplex PCR; TCRdb lists only in-frame clones, some missing. The table includes 300,000 or so clones, 84% detected once. Trimming removed 0 bases from V and 12 bases from J, with 12 bases in between. The CDR3 is made up of 13 amino acids. The germline CDR1 and CDR2 sequences are LGHNA and YSLEER. The rearrangement uses TRBV4-3 and TRBJ2-1; D not certain. This sequence originates from a woman aged 40 to 50 in good health and CMV-seropositive. The sample comprised PBMCs. The CDR3 DNA follows: TGCGCCAGCAGCCAAGATACAGTTCTTGTGCAGTTCTTC. This gives the protein CASSQDTVLVQFF.